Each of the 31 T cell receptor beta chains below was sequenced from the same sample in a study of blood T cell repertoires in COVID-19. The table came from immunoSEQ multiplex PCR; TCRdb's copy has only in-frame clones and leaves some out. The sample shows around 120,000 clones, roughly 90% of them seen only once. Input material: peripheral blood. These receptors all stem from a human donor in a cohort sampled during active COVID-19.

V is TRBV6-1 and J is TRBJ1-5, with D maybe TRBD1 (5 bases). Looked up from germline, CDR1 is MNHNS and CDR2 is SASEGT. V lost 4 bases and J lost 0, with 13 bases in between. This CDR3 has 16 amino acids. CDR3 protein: CASSGLGAYSNQPQHF. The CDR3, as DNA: TGTGCCAGCAGTGGTCTAGGGGCTTATAGCAATCAGCCCCAGCATTTT.

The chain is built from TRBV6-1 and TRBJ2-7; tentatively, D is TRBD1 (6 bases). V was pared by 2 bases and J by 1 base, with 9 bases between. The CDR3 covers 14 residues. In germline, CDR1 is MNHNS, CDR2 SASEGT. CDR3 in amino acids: CASSESGQSYEQYF. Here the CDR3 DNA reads TGTGCCAGCAGTGAATCAGGACAGTCCTACGAGCAGTACTTC.

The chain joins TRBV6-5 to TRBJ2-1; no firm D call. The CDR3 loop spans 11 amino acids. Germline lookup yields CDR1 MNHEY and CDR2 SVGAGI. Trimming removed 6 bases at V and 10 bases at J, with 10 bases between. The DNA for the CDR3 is TGTGCCAGCAGCACCGTTACAGAGCAGTTCTTC. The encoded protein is CASSTVTEQFF.

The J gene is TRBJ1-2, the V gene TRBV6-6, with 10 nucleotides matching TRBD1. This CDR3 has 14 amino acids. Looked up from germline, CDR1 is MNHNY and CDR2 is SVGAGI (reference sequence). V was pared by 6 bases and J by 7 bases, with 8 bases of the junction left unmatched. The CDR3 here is CASRMTGGESGYTF. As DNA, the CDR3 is TGTGCCAGCAGAATGACAGGGGGCGAGTCTGGCTACACCTTC.

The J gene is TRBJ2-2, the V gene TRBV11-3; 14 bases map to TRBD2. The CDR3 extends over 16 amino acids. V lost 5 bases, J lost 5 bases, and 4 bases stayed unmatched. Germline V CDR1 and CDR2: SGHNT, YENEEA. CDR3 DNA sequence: TGTGCCAGCAGCCCGGGACTAGCGGGAGAAACCGGGGAGCTGTTTTTT. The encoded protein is CASSPGLAGETGELFF.

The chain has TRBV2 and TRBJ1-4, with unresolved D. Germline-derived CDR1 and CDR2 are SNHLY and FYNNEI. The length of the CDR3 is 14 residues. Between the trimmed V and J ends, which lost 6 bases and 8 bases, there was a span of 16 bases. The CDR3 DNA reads TGTGCCAGCAGCCGGGATCCCAGTGGGGAAAAACTGTTTTTT. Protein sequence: CASSRDPSGEKLFF.

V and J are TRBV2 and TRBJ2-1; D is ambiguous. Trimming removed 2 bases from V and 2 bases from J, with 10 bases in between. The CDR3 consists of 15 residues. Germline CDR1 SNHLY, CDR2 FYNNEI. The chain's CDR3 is CASSERRATYNEQFF. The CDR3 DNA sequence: TGTGCCAGCAGTGAAAGGAGAGCAACCTACAATGAGCAGTTCTTC.

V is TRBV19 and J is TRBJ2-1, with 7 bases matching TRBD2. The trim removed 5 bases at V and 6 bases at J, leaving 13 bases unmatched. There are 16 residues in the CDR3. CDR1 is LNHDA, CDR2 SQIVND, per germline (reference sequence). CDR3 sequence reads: CASSPRGAGVANEQFF. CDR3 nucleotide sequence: TGTGCCAGTAGTCCCCGGGGCGCGGGAGTGGCCAATGAGCAGTTCTTC.

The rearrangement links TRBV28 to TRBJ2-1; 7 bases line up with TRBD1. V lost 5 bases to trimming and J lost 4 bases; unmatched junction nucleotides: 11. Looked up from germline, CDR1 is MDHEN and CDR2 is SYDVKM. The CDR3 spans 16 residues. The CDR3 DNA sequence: TGTGCCAGCAGTAACCTCCAGGGGGTACCATACAATGAGCAGTTCTTC. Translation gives CASSNLQGVPYNEQFF.

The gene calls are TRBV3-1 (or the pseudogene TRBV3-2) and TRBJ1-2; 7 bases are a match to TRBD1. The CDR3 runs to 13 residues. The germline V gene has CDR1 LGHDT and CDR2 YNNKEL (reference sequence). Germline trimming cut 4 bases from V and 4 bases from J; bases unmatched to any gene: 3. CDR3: CASSPRTGYGYTF. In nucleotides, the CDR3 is TGTGCCAGCAGCCCTCGGACAGGCTATGGCTACACCTTC.

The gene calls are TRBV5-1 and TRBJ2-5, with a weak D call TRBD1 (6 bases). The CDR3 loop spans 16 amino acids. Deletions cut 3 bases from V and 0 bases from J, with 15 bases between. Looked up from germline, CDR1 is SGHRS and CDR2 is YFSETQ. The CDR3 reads CASSSAYRANQETQYF. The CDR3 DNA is TGCGCCAGCAGCTCGGCCTACAGGGCCAACCAAGAGACCCAGTACTTC.

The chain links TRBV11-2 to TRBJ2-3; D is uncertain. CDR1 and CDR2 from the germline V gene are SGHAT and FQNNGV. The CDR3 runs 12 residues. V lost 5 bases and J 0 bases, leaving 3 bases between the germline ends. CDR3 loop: CASSLSTDTQYF. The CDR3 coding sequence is TGTGCCAGCAGCCTTAGCACAGATACGCAGTATTTT.

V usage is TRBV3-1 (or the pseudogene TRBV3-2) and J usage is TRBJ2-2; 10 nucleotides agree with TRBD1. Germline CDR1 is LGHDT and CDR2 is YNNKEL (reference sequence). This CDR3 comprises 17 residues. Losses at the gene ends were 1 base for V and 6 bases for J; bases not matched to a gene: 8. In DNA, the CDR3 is TGTGCCAGCAGCCAAGTTGTGGGACAGGGGTTTGCCGGGGAGCTGTTTTTT. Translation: CASSQVVGQGFAGELFF.

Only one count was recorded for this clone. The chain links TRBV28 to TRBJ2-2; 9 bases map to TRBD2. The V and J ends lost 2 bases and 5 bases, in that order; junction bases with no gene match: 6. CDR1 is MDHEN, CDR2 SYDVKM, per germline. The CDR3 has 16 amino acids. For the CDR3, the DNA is TGTGCCAGCAGTTTAAGCGTAGCGGGAGAGACCGGGGAGCTGTTTTTT. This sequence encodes CASSLSVAGETGELFF.

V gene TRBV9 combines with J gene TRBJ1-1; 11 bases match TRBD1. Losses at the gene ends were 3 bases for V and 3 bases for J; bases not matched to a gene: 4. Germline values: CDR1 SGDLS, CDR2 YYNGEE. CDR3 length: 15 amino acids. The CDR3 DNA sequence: TGTGCCAGCAGCGGTGGACAGGGGGCGTACACTGAAGCTTTCTTT. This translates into CASSGGQGAYTEAFF.

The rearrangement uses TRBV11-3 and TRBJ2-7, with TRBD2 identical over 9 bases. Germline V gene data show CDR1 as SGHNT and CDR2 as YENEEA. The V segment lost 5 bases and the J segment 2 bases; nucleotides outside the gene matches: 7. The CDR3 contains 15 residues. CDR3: CASSIRTSATYEQYF. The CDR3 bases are TGTGCCAGCAGCATCAGGACTAGCGCAACCTACGAGCAGTACTTC.

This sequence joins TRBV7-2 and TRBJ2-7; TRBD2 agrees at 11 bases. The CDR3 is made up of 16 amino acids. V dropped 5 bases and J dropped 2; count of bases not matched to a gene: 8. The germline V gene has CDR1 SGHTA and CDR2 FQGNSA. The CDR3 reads CASSISSGGAAYEQYF. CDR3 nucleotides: TGTGCCAGCAGCATAAGTAGCGGGGGGGCGGCCTACGAGCAGTACTTC. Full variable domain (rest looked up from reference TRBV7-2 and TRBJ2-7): GAGVSQSPSNKVTEKGKDVELRCDPISGHTALYWYRQSLGQGLEFLIYFQGNSAPDKSGLPSDRFSAERTGGSVSTLTIQRTQQEDSAVYLCASSISSGGAAYEQYFGPGTRLTVT.

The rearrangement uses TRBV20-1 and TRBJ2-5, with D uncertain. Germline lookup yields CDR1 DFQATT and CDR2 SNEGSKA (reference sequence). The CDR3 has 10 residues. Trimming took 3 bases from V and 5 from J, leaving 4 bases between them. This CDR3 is CSASSETQYF. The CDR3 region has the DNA TGCAGTGCTAGTAGCGAGACCCAGTACTTC.

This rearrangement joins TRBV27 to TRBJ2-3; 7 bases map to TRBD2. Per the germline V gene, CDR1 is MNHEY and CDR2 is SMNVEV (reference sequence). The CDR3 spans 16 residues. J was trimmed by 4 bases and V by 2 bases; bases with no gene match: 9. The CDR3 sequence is CASSLGFRGSPDTQYF. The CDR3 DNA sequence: TGTGCCAGCAGTTTAGGATTTCGCGGGAGCCCAGATACGCAGTATTTT.

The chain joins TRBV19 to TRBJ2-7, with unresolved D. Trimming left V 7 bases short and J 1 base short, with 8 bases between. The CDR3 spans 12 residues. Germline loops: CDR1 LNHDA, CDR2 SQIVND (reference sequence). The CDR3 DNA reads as TGTGCCAGTACGGGTCGTTCCTACGAGCAGTACTTC. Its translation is CASTGRSYEQYF. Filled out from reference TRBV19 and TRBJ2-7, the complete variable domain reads DGGITQSPKYLFRKEGQNVTLSCEQNLNHDAMYWYRQDPGQGLRLIYYSQIVNDFQKGDIAEGYSVSREKKESFPLTVTSAQKNPTAFYLCASTGRSYEQYFGPGTRLTVT.

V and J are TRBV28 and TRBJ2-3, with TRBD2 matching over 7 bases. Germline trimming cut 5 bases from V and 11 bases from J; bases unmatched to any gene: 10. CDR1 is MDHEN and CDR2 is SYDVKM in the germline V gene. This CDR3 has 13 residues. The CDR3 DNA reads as TGTGCCAGCAGTCCTCCGCAAACGGGGGGGCAGTATTTT. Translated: CASSPPQTGGQYF.

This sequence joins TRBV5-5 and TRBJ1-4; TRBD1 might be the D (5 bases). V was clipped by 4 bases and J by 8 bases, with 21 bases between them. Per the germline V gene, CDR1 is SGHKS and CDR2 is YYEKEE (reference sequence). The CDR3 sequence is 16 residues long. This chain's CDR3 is CASSVGTGTFGEKLFF. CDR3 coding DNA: TGTGCCAGCAGCGTAGGAACGGGGACTTTTGGGGAAAAACTGTTTTTT.

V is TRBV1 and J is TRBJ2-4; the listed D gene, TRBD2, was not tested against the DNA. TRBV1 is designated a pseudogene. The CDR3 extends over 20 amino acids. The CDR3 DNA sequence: TGCACCAGCAGCCAAGATCTACCGACTAGCGGGAGCATAGCCAAAAACATTCAGTACTTC. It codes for CTSSQDLPTSGSIAKNIQYF.

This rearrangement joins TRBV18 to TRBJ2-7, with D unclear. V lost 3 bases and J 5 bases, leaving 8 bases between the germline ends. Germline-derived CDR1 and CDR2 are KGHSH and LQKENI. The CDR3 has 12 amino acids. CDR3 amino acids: CASSPARNEQYF. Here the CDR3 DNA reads TGTGCCAGCTCACCGGCCCGCAACGAGCAGTACTTC.

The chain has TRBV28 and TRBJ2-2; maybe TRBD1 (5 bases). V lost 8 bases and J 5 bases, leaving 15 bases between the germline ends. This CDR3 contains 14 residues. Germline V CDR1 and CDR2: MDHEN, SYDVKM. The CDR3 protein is CASAAPQGTGELFF. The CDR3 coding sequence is TGTGCCAGCGCCGCCCCGCAGGGAACCGGGGAGCTGTTTTTT.

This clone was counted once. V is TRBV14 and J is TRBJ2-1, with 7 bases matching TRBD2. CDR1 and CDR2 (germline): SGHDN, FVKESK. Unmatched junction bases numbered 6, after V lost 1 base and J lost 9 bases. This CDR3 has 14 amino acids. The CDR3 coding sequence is TGTGCCAGCAGCCAAGTCGGCGGGAGCGTTGAGCAGTTCTTC. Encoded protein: CASSQVGGSVEQFF.

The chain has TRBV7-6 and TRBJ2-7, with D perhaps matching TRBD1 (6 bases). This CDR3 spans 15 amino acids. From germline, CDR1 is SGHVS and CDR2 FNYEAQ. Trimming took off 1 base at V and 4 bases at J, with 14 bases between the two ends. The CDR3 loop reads CASSLGQAEIYEQYF. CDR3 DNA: TGTGCCAGCAGCTTAGGACAGGCTGAGATTTACGAGCAGTACTTC.

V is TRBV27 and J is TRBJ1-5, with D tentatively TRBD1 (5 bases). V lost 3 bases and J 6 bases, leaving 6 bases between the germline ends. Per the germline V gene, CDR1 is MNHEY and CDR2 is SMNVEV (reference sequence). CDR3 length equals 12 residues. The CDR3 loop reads CASSFGGQPQHF. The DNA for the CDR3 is TGTGCCAGCAGTTTCGGGGGTCAGCCCCAGCATTTT.

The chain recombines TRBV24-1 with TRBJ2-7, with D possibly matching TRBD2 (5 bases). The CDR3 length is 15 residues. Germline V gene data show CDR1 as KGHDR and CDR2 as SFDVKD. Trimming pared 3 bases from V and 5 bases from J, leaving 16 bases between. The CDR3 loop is CATSDPRGSLDEQYF. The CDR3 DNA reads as TGTGCCACCAGTGATCCGCGAGGGTCCTTGGACGAGCAGTACTTC.

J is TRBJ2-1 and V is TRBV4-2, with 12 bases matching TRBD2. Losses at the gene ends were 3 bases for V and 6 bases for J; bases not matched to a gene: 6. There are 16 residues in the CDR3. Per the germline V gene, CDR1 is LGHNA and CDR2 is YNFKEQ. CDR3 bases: TGTGCCAGCAGCCAGCCGCTAGCGGGAGGGGGCAATGAGCAGTTCTTC. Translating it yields CASSQPLAGGGNEQFF.

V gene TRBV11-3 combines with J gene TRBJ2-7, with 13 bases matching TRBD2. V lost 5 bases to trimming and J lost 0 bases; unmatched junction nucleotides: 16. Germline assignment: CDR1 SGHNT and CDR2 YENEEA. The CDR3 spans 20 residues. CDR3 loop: CASSGRTSGRASFGSYEQYF. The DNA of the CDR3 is TGTGCCAGCAGCGGTCGAACTAGCGGGAGGGCCAGTTTCGGCTCCTACGAGCAGTACTTC.